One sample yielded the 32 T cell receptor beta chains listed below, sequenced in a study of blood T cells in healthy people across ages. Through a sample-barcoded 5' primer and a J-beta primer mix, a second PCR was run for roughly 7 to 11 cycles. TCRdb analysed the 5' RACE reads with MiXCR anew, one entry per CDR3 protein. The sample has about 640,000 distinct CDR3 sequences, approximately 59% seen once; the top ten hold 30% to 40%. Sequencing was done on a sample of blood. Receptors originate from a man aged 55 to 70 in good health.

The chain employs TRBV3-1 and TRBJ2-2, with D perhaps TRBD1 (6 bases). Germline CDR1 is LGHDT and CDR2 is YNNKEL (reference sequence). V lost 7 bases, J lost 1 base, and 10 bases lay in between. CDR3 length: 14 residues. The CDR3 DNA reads TGTGCCAGCACCCAGGGGCTGAACACCGGGGAGCTGTTTTTT. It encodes CASTQGLNTGELFF. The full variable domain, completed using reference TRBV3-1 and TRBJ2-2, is DTAVSQTPKYLVTQMGNDKSIKCEQNLGHDTMYWYKQDSKKFLKIMFSYNNKELIINETVPNRFSPKSPDKAHLNLHINSLELGDSAVYFCASTQGLNTGELFFGEGSRLTVL.

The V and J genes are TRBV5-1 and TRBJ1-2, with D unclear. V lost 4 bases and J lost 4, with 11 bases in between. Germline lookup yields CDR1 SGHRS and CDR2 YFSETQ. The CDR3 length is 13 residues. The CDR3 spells CASSQRDAYGYTF. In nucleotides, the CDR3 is TGCGCCAGCAGCCAAAGGGATGCCTATGGCTACACCTTC.

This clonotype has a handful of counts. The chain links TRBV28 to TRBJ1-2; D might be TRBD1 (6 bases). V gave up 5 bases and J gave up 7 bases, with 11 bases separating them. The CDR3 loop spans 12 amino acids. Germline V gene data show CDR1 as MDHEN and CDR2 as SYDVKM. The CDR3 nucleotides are TGTGCCAGCAGTCCCCAGGGGCCTGGCTACACCTTC. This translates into CASSPQGPGYTF.

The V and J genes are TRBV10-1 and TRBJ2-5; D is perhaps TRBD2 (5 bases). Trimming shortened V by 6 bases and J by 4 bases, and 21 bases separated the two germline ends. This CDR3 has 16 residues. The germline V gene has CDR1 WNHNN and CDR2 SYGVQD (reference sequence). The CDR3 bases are TGCGCCAGCAGCGACCCGGGAAGAGGGTCTGGAGAGACCCAGTACTTC. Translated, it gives CASSDPGRGSGETQYF.

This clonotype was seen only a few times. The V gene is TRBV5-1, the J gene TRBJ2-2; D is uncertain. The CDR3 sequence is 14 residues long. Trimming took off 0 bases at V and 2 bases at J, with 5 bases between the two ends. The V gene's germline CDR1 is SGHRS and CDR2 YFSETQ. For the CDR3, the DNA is TGCGCCAGCAGCTTGGCGACTAACACCGGGGAGCTGTTTTTT. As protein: CASSLATNTGELFF. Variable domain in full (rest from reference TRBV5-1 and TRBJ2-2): KAGVTQTPRYLIKTRGQQVTLSCSPISGHRSVSWYQQTPGQGLQFLFEYFSETQRNKGNFPGRFSGRQFSNSRSEMNVSTLELGDSALYLCASSLATNTGELFFGEGSRLTVL.

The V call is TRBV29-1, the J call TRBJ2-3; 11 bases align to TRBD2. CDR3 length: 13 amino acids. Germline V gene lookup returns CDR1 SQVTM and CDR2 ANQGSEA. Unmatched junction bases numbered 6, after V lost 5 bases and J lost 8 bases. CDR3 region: CSVCSGGAATQYF. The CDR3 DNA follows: TGCAGCGTTTGTAGCGGGGGGGCCGCTACGCAGTATTTT.

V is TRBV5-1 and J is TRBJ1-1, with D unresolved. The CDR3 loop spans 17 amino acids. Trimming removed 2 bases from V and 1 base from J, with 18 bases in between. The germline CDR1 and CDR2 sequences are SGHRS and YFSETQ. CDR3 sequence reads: CASSLRTPHVGNTEAFF. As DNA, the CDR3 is TGCGCCAGCAGCTTACGGACCCCCCACGTGGGGAACACTGAAGCTTTCTTT. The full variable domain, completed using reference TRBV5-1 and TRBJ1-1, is KAGVTQTPRYLIKTRGQQVTLSCSPISGHRSVSWYQQTPGQGLQFLFEYFSETQRNKGNFPGRFSGRQFSNSRSEMNVSTLELGDSALYLCASSLRTPHVGNTEAFFGQGTRLTVV.

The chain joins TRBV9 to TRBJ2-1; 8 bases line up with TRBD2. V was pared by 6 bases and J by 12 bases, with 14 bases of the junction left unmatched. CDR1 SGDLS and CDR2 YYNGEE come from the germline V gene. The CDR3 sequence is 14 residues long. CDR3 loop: CASNPVLAGGGQFF. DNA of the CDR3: TGTGCCAGCAATCCAGTCCTAGCGGGTGGCGGGCAGTTCTTC.

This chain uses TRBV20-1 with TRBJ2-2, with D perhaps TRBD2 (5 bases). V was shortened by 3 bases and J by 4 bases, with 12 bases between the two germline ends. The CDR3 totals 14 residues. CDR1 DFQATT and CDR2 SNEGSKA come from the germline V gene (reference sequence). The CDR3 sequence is CSARSGILTGELFF. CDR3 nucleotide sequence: TGCAGTGCTAGGTCCGGGATCCTCACCGGGGAGCTGTTTTTT.

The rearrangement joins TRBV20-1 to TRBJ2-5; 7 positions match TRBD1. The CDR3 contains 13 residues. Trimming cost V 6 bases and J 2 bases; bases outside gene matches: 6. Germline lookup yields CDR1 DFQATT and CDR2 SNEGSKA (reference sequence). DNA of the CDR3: TGCAGTGCACGGGACAGCACTCAAGAGACCCAGTACTTC. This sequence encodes CSARDSTQETQYF.

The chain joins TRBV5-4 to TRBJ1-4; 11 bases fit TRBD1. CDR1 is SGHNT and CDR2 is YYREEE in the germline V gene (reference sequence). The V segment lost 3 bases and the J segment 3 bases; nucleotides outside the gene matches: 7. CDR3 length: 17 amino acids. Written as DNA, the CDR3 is TGTGCCAGCAGCTCCTGGACAGGGGGCGCGGCTAATGAAAAACTGTTTTTT. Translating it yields CASSSWTGGAANEKLFF.

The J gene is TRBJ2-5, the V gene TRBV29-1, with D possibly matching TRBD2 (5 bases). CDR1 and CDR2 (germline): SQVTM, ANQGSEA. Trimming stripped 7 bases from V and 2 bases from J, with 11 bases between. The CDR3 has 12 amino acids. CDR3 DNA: TGCAGCGGGGGAGAGGGACAAGAGACCCAGTACTTC. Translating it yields CSGGEGQETQYF.

Here the CDR3 reads CASSQSRGTAWEETQYF. DNA of the CDR3: TGTGCCAGCAGCCAGAGCAGGGGTACCGCCTGGGAAGAGACCCAGTACTTC. The V and J genes are TRBV3-1 and TRBJ2-5, with a possible D match to TRBD1 (6 bases). Trimming took off 3 bases at V and 3 bases at J, with 20 bases between the two ends. The CDR3 is made up of 17 amino acids. In germline, CDR1 is LGHDT, CDR2 YNNKEL (reference sequence).

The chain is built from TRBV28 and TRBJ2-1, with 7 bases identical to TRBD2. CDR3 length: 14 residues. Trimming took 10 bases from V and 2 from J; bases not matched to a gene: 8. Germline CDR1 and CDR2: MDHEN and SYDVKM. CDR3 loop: CATGDYQAYNEQFF. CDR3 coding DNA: TGTGCCACCGGGGACTACCAGGCCTACAATGAGCAGTTCTTC.

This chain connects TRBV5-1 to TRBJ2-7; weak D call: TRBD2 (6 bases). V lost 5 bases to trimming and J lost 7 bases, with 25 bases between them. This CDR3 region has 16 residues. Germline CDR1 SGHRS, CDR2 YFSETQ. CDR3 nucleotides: TGCGCCAGCAGTCCTGAGGTGGGGGGATTGGCTTGGGAGCAGTACTTC. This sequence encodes CASSPEVGGLAWEQYF.

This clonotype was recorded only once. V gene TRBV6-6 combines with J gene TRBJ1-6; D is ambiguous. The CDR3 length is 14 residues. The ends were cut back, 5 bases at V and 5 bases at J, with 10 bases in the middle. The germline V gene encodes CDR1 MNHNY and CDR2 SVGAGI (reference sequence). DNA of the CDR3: TGTGCCAGCAGTAATCGAGCCAATAATTCACCCCTCCACTTT. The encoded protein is CASSNRANNSPLHF.

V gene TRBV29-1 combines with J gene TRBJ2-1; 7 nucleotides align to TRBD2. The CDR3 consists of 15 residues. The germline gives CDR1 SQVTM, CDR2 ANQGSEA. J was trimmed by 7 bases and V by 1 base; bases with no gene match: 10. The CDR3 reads CSVEVGLAVVNEQFF. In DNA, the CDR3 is TGCAGCGTTGAAGTGGGGCTAGCGGTGGTGAATGAGCAGTTCTTC.

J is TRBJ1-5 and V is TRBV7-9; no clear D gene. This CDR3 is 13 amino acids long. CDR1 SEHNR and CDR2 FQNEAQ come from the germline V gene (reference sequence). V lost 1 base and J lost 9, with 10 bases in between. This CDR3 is CASSLDSVGPQHF. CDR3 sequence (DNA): TGTGCCAGCAGCTTAGACAGTGTGGGGCCCCAGCATTTT.

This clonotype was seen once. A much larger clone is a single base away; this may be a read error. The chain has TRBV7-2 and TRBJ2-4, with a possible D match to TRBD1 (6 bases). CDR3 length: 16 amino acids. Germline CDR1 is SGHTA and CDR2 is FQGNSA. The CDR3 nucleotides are TGTGTCAGCAGCCAGTACCAGGGGTTAGCCAAAAACATTCAGTACTTC. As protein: CVSSQYQGLAKNIQYF.

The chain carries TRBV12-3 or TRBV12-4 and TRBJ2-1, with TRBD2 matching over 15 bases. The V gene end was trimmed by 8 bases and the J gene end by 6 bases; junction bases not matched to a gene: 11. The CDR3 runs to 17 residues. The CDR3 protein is CASQRTSGGVPGNEQFF. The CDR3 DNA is TGTGCCAGCCAAAGGACTAGCGGGGGGGTCCCGGGCAATGAGCAGTTCTTC.

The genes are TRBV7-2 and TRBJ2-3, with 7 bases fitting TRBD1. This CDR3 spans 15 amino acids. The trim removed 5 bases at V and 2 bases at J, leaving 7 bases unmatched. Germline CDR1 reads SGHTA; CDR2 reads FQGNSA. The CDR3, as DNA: TGTGCCAGCAGCCTATCCGGGACAGACACAGATACGCAGTATTTT. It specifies CASSLSGTDTDTQYF.

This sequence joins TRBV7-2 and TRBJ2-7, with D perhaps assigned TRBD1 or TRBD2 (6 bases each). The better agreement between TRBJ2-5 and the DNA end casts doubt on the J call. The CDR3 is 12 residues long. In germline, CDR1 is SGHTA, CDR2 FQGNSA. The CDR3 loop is CASGGRKETQYF. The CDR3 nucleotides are TGTGCCAGCGGGGGGCGGAAGGAGACCCAGTACTTC.

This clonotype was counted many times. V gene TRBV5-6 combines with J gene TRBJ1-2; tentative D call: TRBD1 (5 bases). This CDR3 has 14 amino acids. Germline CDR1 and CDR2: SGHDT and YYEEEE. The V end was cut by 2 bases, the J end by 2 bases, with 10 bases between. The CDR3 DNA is TGTGCCAGCAGCTTCGAGGGGCTCAACTATGGCTACACCTTC. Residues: CASSFEGLNYGYTF.

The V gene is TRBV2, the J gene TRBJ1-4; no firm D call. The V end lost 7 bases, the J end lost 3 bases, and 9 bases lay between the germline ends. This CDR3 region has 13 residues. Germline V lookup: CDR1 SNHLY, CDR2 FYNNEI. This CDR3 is CASIPRANEKLFF. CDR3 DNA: TGTGCCAGCATCCCCCGGGCTAATGAAAAACTGTTTTTT.

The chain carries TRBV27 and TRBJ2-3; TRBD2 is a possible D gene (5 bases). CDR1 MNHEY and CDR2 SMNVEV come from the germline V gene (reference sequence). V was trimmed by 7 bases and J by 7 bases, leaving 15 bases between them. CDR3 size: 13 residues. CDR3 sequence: CASTPLLGNTQYF. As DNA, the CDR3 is TGTGCCAGCACACCCTTGCTCGGGAATACGCAGTATTTT.

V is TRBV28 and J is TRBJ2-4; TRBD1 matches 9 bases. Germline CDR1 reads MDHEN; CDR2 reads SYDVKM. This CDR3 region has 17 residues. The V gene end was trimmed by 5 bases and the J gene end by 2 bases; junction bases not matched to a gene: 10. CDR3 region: CASSPTGGGLSKNIQYF. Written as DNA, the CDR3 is TGTGCCAGCAGTCCCACAGGGGGCGGTTTGTCCAAAAACATTCAGTACTTC.

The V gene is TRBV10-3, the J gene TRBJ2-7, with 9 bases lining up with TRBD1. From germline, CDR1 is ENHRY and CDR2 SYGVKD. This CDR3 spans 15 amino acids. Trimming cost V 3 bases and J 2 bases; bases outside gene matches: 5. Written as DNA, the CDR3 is TGTGCCATCAGTGACCCGGGACAGGGAACCTACGAGCAGTACTTC. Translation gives CAISDPGQGTYEQYF.

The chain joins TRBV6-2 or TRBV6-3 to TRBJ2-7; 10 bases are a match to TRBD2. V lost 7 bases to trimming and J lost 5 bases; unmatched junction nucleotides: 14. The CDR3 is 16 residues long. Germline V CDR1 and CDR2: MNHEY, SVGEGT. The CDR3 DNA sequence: TGTGCCAGCAAGGGGAGAGCGGGGGGGCTTCACCACGAGCAGTACTTC. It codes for CASKGRAGGLHHEQYF.

DNA for the CDR3: TGTGCCAGCAGCCAACCACGGACAGGGGTAGTCGAGACCCAGTACTTC. It translates to CASSQPRTGVVETQYF. V usage is TRBV3-1 and J usage is TRBJ2-5; 9 nucleotides line up with TRBD1. V shed 2 bases and J 5 bases; nucleotides not matched to a gene: 9. The CDR3 covers 16 residues. CDR1 and CDR2 from the germline V gene are LGHDT and YNNKEL (reference sequence).

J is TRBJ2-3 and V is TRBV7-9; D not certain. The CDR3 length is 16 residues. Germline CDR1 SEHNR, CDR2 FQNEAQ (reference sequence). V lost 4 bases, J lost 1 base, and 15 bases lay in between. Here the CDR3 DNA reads TGTGCCAGCAGCTCCCAAGGACCCCCTCGCACAGATACGCAGTATTTT. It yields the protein CASSSQGPPRTDTQYF.

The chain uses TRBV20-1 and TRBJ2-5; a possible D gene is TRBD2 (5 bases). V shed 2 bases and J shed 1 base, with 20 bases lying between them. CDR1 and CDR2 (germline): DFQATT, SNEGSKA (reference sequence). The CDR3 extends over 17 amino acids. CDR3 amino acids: CSARTFPASPLQETQYF. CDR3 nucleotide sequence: TGCAGTGCTAGAACTTTCCCCGCTAGCCCCCTCCAAGAGACCCAGTACTTC.

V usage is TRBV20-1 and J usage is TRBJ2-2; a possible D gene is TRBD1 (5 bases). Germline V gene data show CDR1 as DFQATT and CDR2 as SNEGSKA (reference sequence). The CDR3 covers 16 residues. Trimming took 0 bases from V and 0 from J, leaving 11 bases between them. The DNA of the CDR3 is TGCAGTGCTAGAGATTATCAGGGCCCGAACACCGGGGAGCTGTTTTTT. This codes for CSARDYQGPNTGELFF.